Sequencing of this TCR beta chain was carried out in a study of identical twins (dated by TCRdb to about 2016). General notes on the study: TCR alpha and beta repertoires from monozygotic twins, unrelated adults of various ages and cord blood were deep-sequenced to test whether fetal clonotypes persist. Replicate twin experiments were performed at different times using different library preparation protocols to rule out contamination.

Every donor was a healthy Caucasian. Three unrelated non-twin adults were also sequenced: a male aged 18 to 30, a male aged 50 to 59 and a female aged 50 to 59. Miltenyi CD45RO+ enrichment and human naive T-cell isolation kits were used to isolate memory (CD45RO+) and naive T cells from PBMC. In regard to this clonotype: The antigen it binds to is not known. There are no base qualities to consult, and no much larger clone falls within one base.

In the germline V gene, CDR1 corresponds to LGHNA and CDR2 to YSLEER. The V and J ends are trimmed by 0 bases and 2 bases, leaving 10 bases between them. Reading from cysteine to phenylalanine, the CDR3 counts 15 amino acids. Kept here is only the CDR3 DNA, which spans 45 bases and is read in frame from base 1. Study-level results and caveats: Invariant T cells such as MAIT and iNKT could partly confound zero-insertion analyses, although diverse VJ usage argued against such confounding for most clonotypes. Compared with coincidental sharing between unrelated individuals, an excess of low generation-probability sequences was observed among out-of-frame TCR alpha sequences shared between twins. The excess sharing between twins in beta out-of-frame sequences was weaker because fewer shared sequences reduced the signal-to-noise ratio. Fewer insertions were carried by abundant cord blood beta clonotypes, a similar but weaker trend appeared in young adult naive repertoires, and no such trend appeared in memory repertoires. Because the same donors could not be followed over many years, the conclusions depended on cross-sectional statistical analysis. Out-of-frame TCR alpha sharing in monozygotic twins was systematically underestimated by recombination models, whereas sharing between unrelated individuals was in agreement with the recombination models.

Library generation was performed with 5' RACE. Sequencing relied on an Illumina HiSeq 2000. Template switching added a universal primer binding site, and the final cDNA carried a unique molecular identifier that allowed TCR cDNA molecules to be counted accurately. First-strand cDNA for TCR alpha and beta chains was synthesized from specific primers in the conserved constant-segment region. To control for contamination, every cDNA library carried two barcodes: a SMART-Mk sample barcode plus Illumina barcodes. TruSeq adapter sequences, together with Illumina sample barcodes, were added in two successive PCR steps. The TCR alpha and beta cDNA libraries were sequenced on the Illumina HiSeq platform using custom primers. Turning to the authors' computational methods: Unique molecular identifiers were extracted from raw reads with MiGEC, and CDR3 positions were determined with MiXCR. For each individual, recombination models were inferred using an EM algorithm with the repgenHMM and IGoR tools. Shared clonotypes were analyzed with the tcR package in R, and sharing was normalized by the product of cloneset sizes. Out-of-frame nonproductive sequences were analyzed to study raw recombination free of thymic and clonal selection effects. TCRdb took the public reads, trimmed them with fastp at Q25, ran MiXCR for clone calling and kept in-frame beta chains. Each entry merges the rows of one CDR3 protein and shows their most common DNA and genes. The V and J calls here are based on TCRdb, not the publication. The sample includes around 670,000 distinct CDR3 sequences, with less than 7% observed a single time. About 1.8% of the sample goes to the ten largest clones.

The chain links TRBV4-3 with TRBJ2-5, with a tentative D gene TRBD2 over 5 matching bases. The sequencing sample was made of naive T cells sorted from blood. The cell subset or site label, as the study defines it: cells isolated with a human naive T-cell isolation kit. This clonotype was obtained from a man younger than 30 in good health. The DNA reads TGCGCCAGCAGCCAAGATTTCGGACTGCAAGAGACCCAGTACTTC. Its coded protein is CASSQDFGLQETQYF.